The entry that follows covers one T cell receptor beta chain sequence. Antigen specificity is unknown. cDNA synthesis was performed in eight separate reactions for each sample. TCRdb re-analyzed the 5' RACE reads; it lists each CDR3 protein once, without DNA. The listing contains under 150,000 distinct CDR3 sequences. Total RNA from whole blood was isolated with no T cell sorting. The sample is drawn from a study of monozygotic twins with inflammatory bowel disease. Whole-study results and caveats: None of the different T cell subtypes could be distinguished from one another.

Germline CDR1 and CDR2: SGHRS and YFSETQ. The CDR3 has 16 residues. The chain uses TRBV5-1 and TRBJ2-3; TCRdb selects TRBD2, and the lack of DNA leaves this call unchecked. The clonotype comes from a human donor with ulcerative colitis or Crohn's disease, or a healthy co-twin of an affected twin (not recorded which). What was sequenced was blood. This CDR3 is CASSPEASGGTDTQYF.